Listed here are 10 T cell receptor beta chains from one sample, sequenced in a study of T cell changes during pregnancy in multiple sclerosis. Repertoires were generated with immunoSEQ multiplex PCR, while TCRdb's copy carries only in-frame clones and drops some. The data show 70,000 to 100,000 clones, around 93% seen once. The input for sequencing was peripheral blood, taken in the first trimester of pregnancy. The receptors were gathered from a female donor with multiple sclerosis, enrolled in a pregnancy study.

This chain uses TRBV13 with TRBJ1-1; D call uncertain. Germline lookup yields CDR1 PRHDT and CDR2 FYEKMQ (reference sequence). This CDR3 contains 15 residues. Trimming cost V 3 bases and J 0 bases, with 11 bases left between them. CDR3 sequence: CASSFAGIVNTEAFF. Written as DNA, the CDR3 is TGTGCCAGCAGCTTCGCCGGGATTGTGAACACTGAAGCTTTCTTT.

Concerning this clone itself: An end of the junction does not agree with germline; a read error may underlie this. V and J are TRBV7-7 and TRBJ2-5; 8 bases match TRBD1. The CDR3 has 15 residues. Germline CDR1 reads SSHAT; CDR2 reads FNYEAQ (reference sequence). CDR3 coding DNA: TGTGCTAGCAGCGCCGATCAGGGGGCGGGTGAGACCCAGTACTTC. This gives the protein CASSADQGAGETQYF.

This clone has just a few counts. V gene TRBV9 combines with J gene TRBJ2-6, with TRBD1 matching over 9 bases. The length of the CDR3 is 15 residues. Germline trimming cut 6 bases from V and 4 bases from J; bases unmatched to any gene: 5. The V gene's germline CDR1 is SGDLS and CDR2 YYNGEE. This chain's CDR3 is CASTQGALGANVLTF. Written as DNA, the CDR3 is TGTGCCAGCACACAGGGGGCACTGGGGGCCAACGTCCTGACTTTC.

The V call is TRBV7-9, the J call TRBJ1-6; D possibly corresponds to TRBD1 (5 bases). In germline, CDR1 is SEHNR, CDR2 FQNEAQ (reference sequence). The V gene lost 2 bases and the J gene lost 8 bases, with 10 bases spanning the gap. This CDR3 region has 14 residues. The CDR3 region has the DNA TGTGCCAGCAGCTTATTGCAGGGCGATTCACCCCTCCACTTT. The encoded protein is CASSLLQGDSPLHF.

The chain employs TRBV7-9 and TRBJ2-2; D uncertain. V was clipped by 6 bases and J by 4 bases, with 21 bases between them. Germline V gene data show CDR1 as SEHNR and CDR2 as FQNEAQ (reference sequence). The CDR3 consists of 17 residues. The chain's CDR3 is CASRPRPRTELTGELFF. In nucleotides, the CDR3 is TGTGCCAGCAGGCCGCGCCCCCGTACAGAACTCACCGGGGAGCTGTTTTTT.

The rearrangement links TRBV23-1 to TRBJ1-2; 8 nucleotides align to TRBD1. TRBV23-1 is labeled an ORF, and its function is uncertain. With 0 bases clipped from V and 4 bases from J, the junction kept 10 bases outside the gene matches. The CDR3 spans 17 residues. CDR3 DNA sequence: TGCGCCAGCAGTCAATCGGCGGGACAGGTTTACTTCTATGGCTACACCTTC. It is translated as CASSQSAGQVYFYGYTF.

The V gene is TRBV28, the J gene TRBJ2-1; 7 bases agree with TRBD1. V lost 6 bases to trimming and J lost 10 bases; unmatched junction nucleotides: 15. The germline V gene has CDR1 MDHEN and CDR2 SYDVKM. This CDR3 is 15 amino acids long. This CDR3 is CASRTRDSGYGEQFF. The DNA for the CDR3 is TGTGCCAGCAGAACCCGGGACAGCGGTTACGGGGAGCAGTTCTTC.

The J gene is TRBJ1-2, the V gene TRBV5-1; weak D call: TRBD1 (5 bases). Trimming pared 0 bases from V and 2 bases from J, leaving 5 bases between. The germline V gene encodes CDR1 SGHRS and CDR2 YFSETQ. The length of the CDR3 is 13 residues. The CDR3 sequence: CASSLEGNYGYTF. The DNA of the CDR3 is TGCGCCAGCAGCTTGGAGGGGAACTATGGCTACACCTTC.

The chain uses TRBV19 and TRBJ1-3; D not resolved. Germline V gives CDR1 LNHDA, CDR2 SQIVND (reference sequence). The CDR3 has 13 amino acids. Trimming stripped 8 bases from V and 0 bases from J, with 8 bases between. The CDR3 DNA follows: TGTGCCAGTCTCTGGAGCTCTGGAAACACCATATATTTT. Its translation: CASLWSSGNTIYF.

This chain uses TRBV7-8 with TRBJ1-5, with D tentatively TRBD1 (6 bases). CDR3 size: 16 residues. Between the trimmed V and J ends, which lost 5 bases and 3 bases, there was a span of 17 bases. Germline values: CDR1 SGHVS, CDR2 FQNEAQ. CDR3: CASSQRVGGPNQPQHF. CDR3 DNA: TGTGCCAGCAGCCAACGAGTAGGGGGACCCAATCAGCCCCAGCATTTT.